This paragraph reports one T cell receptor beta chain. Its antigen target is currently unknown. There are no base qualities to consult, and no much larger clone falls within one base. In total, about 650 healthy bone marrow donors made up the cohort. At the time of sampling, all cohort members were nominally healthy, though unrecorded immune exposures were likely present. The donor tested CMV seropositive and was one of the 289 seropositive cohort members. Every donor gave a peripheral blood sample, and the peripheral blood mononuclear cells from that sample were used for TCR beta sequencing. The Qiagen DNeasy Blood Extraction Kit was used to extract genomic DNA from the blood cell samples. The source of the sample is a study of cytomegalovirus exposure and HLA in healthy donors listed by TCRdb under 2017. For the wider study: An earlier analysis of 587 of the donors reported roughly 270 Gb of sequence data and roughly 110 million unique TCR beta sequences from 150 million to 200 million T cells. An early release covering over 500 HLA-typed donors comprised about 300 gigabases of sequencing data and around 80 million unique TCR sequences. Among the roughly 410 genotyped donors, more than 70% belonged to the genetic ancestry cluster associated with self-reported Caucasian donors. The study aimed to test whether signatures of past pathogen exposure could be identified by cataloging public T cell receptors. Using immunosequencing, the study profiled T cell repertoires from about 620 subjects and related those repertoires to cytomegalovirus serostatus. A separate validation cohort of roughly 110 different subjects was used in addition to the roughly 620-subject first cohort. High-throughput TCR immunosequencing, statistical association of individual TCRs with disease status, and machine learning were combined to predict cytomegalovirus infection status. A later analysis re-examined previously published TCR beta repertoires from just over 650 donors and added high-resolution HLA genotyping to investigate patterns of TCR occurrence. Rather than drawing on any new phenotypic data, the later analysis identified candidate immune exposures from TCR beta sequences and the way those sequences occurred across donors. An earlier analysis of 587 of the donors used high-throughput TCR beta sequencing to judge whether each TCR beta V gene segment behaved as functional or pseudogenic. Alongside the repertoire data, information on donor age, sex, ethnicity and CMV serostatus was compiled. Genome-wide SNP genotypes for about three fifths of the roughly 700 donors were used in a later genetic analysis, which treated that subset as a discovery cohort. Every repertoire in the discovery cohort had been generated on one and the same sequencing platform. Class I and class II HLA loci were covered by the typing at four-digit resolution. The number of typed donors differed by locus: about 629-640 for A, B, C, DRB1 and DQB1; some 500 for DQA1; roughly 600 for DPA1; and around 490 for DPB1. Because of strong linkage in the cohort, roughly five DR-DQ haplotypes were treated as single units for association and clustering. Among some 400 genotyped donors of the cohort, an average of around 250,000 unique TCR beta nucleotide sequences was sequenced per donor, of which roughly 17% were non-productive. Broad study findings and their caveats: A later analysis found that TCR association rates varied across HLA loci, with DRB1 alleles showing the most associated TCRs and HLA-C alleles the fewest. In a later genetic analysis, a missense DCLRE1C variant was associated with V-gene and J-gene trimming of TCR beta chains, and the association was replicated in an independent cohort. Because HLA typing was missing for some donors at each locus, association tests included only the typed subset. The study gave a list of about 160 TCR beta chains associated with cytomegalovirus. The sequencing pipeline was judged likely to have produced a cluster of highly shared sequence variants as a technical artifact. This cohort had only TCR beta chains sequenced, and the lack of alpha or paired-chain data limited which features could be detected. CMV serostatus was the only immune exposure information available for the cohort. Because the 87-base-pair reads could not distinguish some IMGT-functional V segments, including TRBV6-2 and TRBV6-3, those segments were excluded. In a later genetic analysis, fewer N-insertions in productive TCRs were reported among donors in an Asian-associated ancestry cluster than the approximately 670-donor mean. A further reported finding was that TCR beta sequences accurately predicted the HLA-A and HLA-B alleles for most subjects in the first cohort. Specific HLA alleles were associated with around 18,000 TCR beta sequences at a false discovery rate of 0.05 in a later analysis. Strong co-occurrence of HLA alleles, especially DR and DQ, made assigning TCR associations to individual alleles difficult. In a later analysis, HLA-associated TCR beta chains were found to be more clonally expanded and to have lower generation probabilities than equally common non-associated chains. According to a later analysis, most CMV-associated TCR beta chains appeared to be HLA-restricted, and the HLA associations seemed to be driven largely by CMV exposure. Correlated functional status among segregating V segments might reflect linkage disequilibrium, but an unknown experimental factor could not be ruled out. A few of the identified cytomegalovirus-associated TCR beta chains were confirmed in vitro to be specific for cytomegalovirus antigens. Several of the top co-occurrence clusters appeared to be linked to parvovirus B19, influenza, CMV and Epstein-Barr virus, according to a later analysis. Cytomegalovirus status was reported to be diagnosed by the classifier with high specificity and sensitivity in both the original and validation cohorts. Broadly in line with IMGT annotations, most TCR beta V segments showed up in productive rearrangements about 87% or about 30% of the time in an earlier analysis of some 590 of the donors. Sequencing depth was assumed to be roughly uniform across donors in the presence/absence analyses, though that assumption may not hold. About 17 rarely observed V segments, including chromosome 9 orphons, were excluded from the earlier analysis of approximately 500 of the donors because counts were too low. Across donors, most TCR sequences were observed very rarely, whereas some public TCRs were present in many individuals. The authors suggested that the approach could potentially be generalized to other disease states and immunological phenotypes.

Receptor libraries were prepared by the immunoSEQ multiplex PCR assay. The multiplex PCR relied on a mix of 60 forward primers for TCR Vbeta segments and 13 reverse primers for TCR Jbeta segments. A multiplex PCR assay on genomic DNA amplified the CDR3 region of rearranged TCR beta genes. On the Illumina HiSeq System, the amplified TCR beta libraries were sequenced as 87-base-pair reads. The published analysis was carried out like this. Across the 600 to 700 repertoires, a later analysis counted roughly 77 million unique TCR beta chains, approximately 10 million of which were shared by at least two donors. To remove PCR and sequencing errors, raw reads were error-corrected and collapsed into unique sequences using a nearest-neighbor algorithm that merged closely related sequences. Alignment of CDR3 sequences to IMGT reference sequences was used to assign V, D and J gene segments. For a sequence to be retained, a match of at least six nucleotides was required to both a V gene segment and a J gene segment. A rearrangement was called productive if the CDR3 had no stop codons and remained in frame with V and J, and every other rearrangement was called non-productive. Following IMGT convention, CDR3 was defined as the stretch from the second conserved V-encoded cysteine up to the conserved J-encoded phenylalanine. The earlier analysis of 500 to 600 of the donors excluded sequences that lacked an unambiguous match to a single V gene segment. An earlier analysis of about 590 of the donors classified V segments as functional when productive rearrangements were above 56.7% and as segregating when the standard deviation between donors was above 5%. A statistical classification framework was built to diagnose cytomegalovirus status from the catalog of TCR beta chain sequences. In a later analysis, V and J genes were assigned by comparing TCR nucleotide sequences against IMGT/GENE-DB human TR gene sequences. Using the TCRdist pipeline, a later analysis assigned CDR3 sequences along with most-parsimonious VDJ recombination scenarios. In a later analysis, each TCR beta chain was defined by its CDR3 amino acid sequence together with its V-gene family, and reads lacking a unique V-gene family were excluded. As a way to deal with suspected cross-contamination and a sequencing artifact, a later analysis dropped approximately 570 nucleotide sequences that were highly shared and had low generation probability. For each public chain, a later analysis derived a clonal expansion index from normalized ranks of inferred template counts within each repertoire. A later analysis computed generation probabilities with a VDJ recombination model fitted to out-of-frame rearrangements, and checked the results against IGoR. Hypergeometric tests were used in a later analysis to score TCR-TCR, TCR-HLA and TCR-CMV co-occurrence, with a repertoire-size bias correction applied to the TCR pairs. To estimate false discovery rates, a later analysis permuted the HLA or CMV assignments 20 times. A later analysis grouped co-occurring TCRs with DBSCAN, adding TCRdist sequence similarity when clustering within HLA-allele-positive subsets. Repertoires with fewer than 30,000 or more than 120,000 public chains, plus five repertoires with anomalous nucleotide sharing, were excluded from co-occurrence clustering. Entries here come from immuneACCESS through TCRdb and include only in-frame sequences with V and J called. Some clones fail to appear in such tables; in the studies checked, an unresolved V gene covers under half of the shortfall, and the cause of the remainder is unknown. Clone size and V and J calls were adopted from that table, with D and trimming inferred from the DNA. For this sample the table gives roughly 140,000 clones, of which around 82% were detected only once. About 6.8% of the sample belongs to the ten largest clones.

V loses 2 bases, J loses 5 bases, and the germline ends lie 12 bases apart. The CDR3 measures 15 amino acids from cysteine to phenylalanine. Just the 45-base CDR3 DNA is kept, in frame starting at base 1. Taken from the germline V gene (reference sequence), the CDR1 and CDR2 loops are MNHNY and SVGAGI. The sequenced sample was PBMCs. The clonotype comes from a man in his forties in good health and CMV-seropositive. The chain couples TRBV6-6 to TRBJ1-4; TRBD1 is possibly the D segment (6 matching bases). CDR3 reads: CASSYPGQQNEKLFF. The DNA sequence is TGTGCCAGCAGTTACCCTGGACAGCAAAATGAAAAACTGTTTTTT.